This is a list of T cell receptor beta chains from one sample in a study of cytotoxic CD8 clonotypes in ibrutinib-treated CLL. Method: immunoSEQ multiplex PCR; TCRdb's copy keeps in-frame clones and lacks some. The sample lists roughly 250,000 clones, 70% occurring once. The material was PBMCs, obtained after 24 months of ibrutinib treatment. These receptors were obtained from a human donor with chronic lymphocytic leukemia. The CDR3 runs from the conserved cysteine through the conserved F or W. The D gene is left open where the match is weak. Rows may omit the clone size; those that give it use once, few, many or a size class.

size: .
J: TRBJ2-1
length: 15
D: TRBD1
V: TRBV25-1
CDR3: CASRPGQSSYNEQFF
DNA: TGTGCCAGCAGACCGGGACAGAGCTCCTACAATGAGCAGTTCTTC

size: .
J: TRBJ1-1
length: 12
D: TRBD1
V: TRBV5-6
CDR3: CASSGQGGLAFF
DNA: TGTGCCAGCAGCGGACAGGGAGGATTAGCTTTCTTT

size: .
J: TRBJ1-2
length: 14
D: TRBD1
V: TRBV28
CDR3: CASSLLNRGYGYTF
DNA: TGTGCCAGCAGTTTACTTAACAGGGGATATGGCTACACCTTC

size: .
J: TRBJ2-3
length: 15
D: TRBD2
V: TRBV4-2
CDR3: CASSKTSGHTDTQYF
DNA: TGTGCCAGCAGCAAAACTAGCGGGCACACAGATACGCAGTATTTT

size: .
J: TRBJ2-1
length: 16
D: TRBD2
V: TRBV11-3
CDR3: CASSLGGRGVYNEQFF
DNA: TGTGCCAGCAGCTTAGGCGGGAGGGGGGTATACAATGAGCAGTTCTTC

size: .
J: TRBJ1-5
length: 13
D: .
V: TRBV19
CDR3: CATSPGGGQPQHF
DNA: TGTGCCACCTCCCCCGGGGGCGGTCAGCCCCAGCATTTT

size: .
J: TRBJ2-1
length: 14
D: .
V: TRBV7-9
CDR3: CASGRHLGPREQFF
DNA: TGTGCCAGCGGACGTCACCTTGGCCCTAGGGAGCAGTTCTTC

size: .
J: TRBJ2-5
length: 14
D: .
V: TRBV5-1
CDR3: CASSNTGDRETQYF
DNA: TGCGCCAGCAGCAACACGGGAGACCGAGAGACCCAGTACTTC

size: .
J: TRBJ2-3
length: 15
D: .
V: TRBV4-1
CDR3: CASSPSRVNTDTQYF
DNA: TGCGCCAGCAGCCCTTCGAGGGTCAACACAGATACGCAGTATTTT

size: .
J: TRBJ2-7
length: 15
D: TRBD1
V: TRBV27
CDR3: CASSAQGQEAYEQYF
DNA: TGTGCCAGCAGTGCCCAAGGACAGGAGGCCTACGAGCAGTACTTC

size: .
J: TRBJ2-7
length: 15
D: TRBD2
V: TRBV5-1
CDR3: CASSWSGEGIYEQYF
DNA: TGCGCCAGCAGCTGGAGCGGGGAAGGAATCTACGAGCAGTACTTC

size: .
J: TRBJ2-5
length: 13
D: .
V: TRBV7-9
CDR3: CASSLTVQETQYF
DNA: TGTGCCAGCAGCCTGACAGTCCAAGAGACCCAGTACTTC

size: .
J: TRBJ2-5
length: 17
D: TRBD2
V: TRBV29-1
CDR3: CSVRPGTSGSLPETQYF
DNA: TGCAGCGTTCGCCCGGGGACTAGCGGGAGCCTCCCAGAGACCCAGTACTTC

size: .
J: TRBJ2-7
length: 12
D: .
V: TRBV7-8
CDR3: CASSPAHYEQYF
DNA: TGTGCCAGCAGCCCCGCCCACTACGAGCAGTACTTC

size: .
J: TRBJ2-5
length: 18
D: TRBD2
V: TRBV19
CDR3: CASSRTRALAGLQETQYF
DNA: TGTGCCAGTAGTAGAACACGGGCACTAGCGGGGCTGCAAGAGACCCAGTACTTC

size: few
J: TRBJ2-1
length: 15
D: TRBD2
V: TRBV30
CDR3: CAWTPGLAEYNEQFF
DNA: TGTGCCTGGACCCCGGGACTAGCGGAGTACAATGAGCAGTTCTTC

size: once
J: TRBJ1-2
length: 16
D: .
V: TRBV5-5
CDR3: CASSSERQPFNYGYTF
DNA: TGTGCCAGCAGCTCCGAGCGGCAGCCCTTTAACTATGGCTACACCTTC

size: .
J: TRBJ2-7
length: 15
D: TRBD1
V: TRBV27
CDR3: CASSLQGVQSWEQYF
DNA: TGTGCCAGCAGTTTACAGGGGGTCCAGTCATGGGAGCAGTACTTC

size: .
J: TRBJ2-1
length: 16
D: .
V: TRBV10-3
CDR3: CAISESETGSYNEQFF
DNA: TGTGCCATCAGTGAGTCGGAGACGGGCTCCTACAATGAGCAGTTCTTC

size: .
J: TRBJ2-3
length: 12
D: TRBD1
V: TRBV6-1
CDR3: CASSHRGDTQYF
DNA: TGTGCCAGCAGTCACAGGGGAGATACGCAGTATTTT

size: few
J: TRBJ2-7
length: 12
D: .
V: TRBV7-2
CDR3: CASSFWGYEQYF
DNA: TGTGCCAGCAGCTTCTGGGGGTACGAGCAGTACTTC

size: .
J: TRBJ1-5
length: 15
D: TRBD1
V: TRBV6-5
CDR3: CASTPGQGANQPQHF
DNA: TGTGCCAGCACCCCGGGACAGGGGGCAAATCAGCCCCAGCATTTT

size: few
J: TRBJ2-7
length: 12
D: .
V: TRBV29-1
CDR3: CSVAGLSYEQYF
DNA: TGCAGCGTCGCAGGGCTTTCCTACGAGCAGTACTTC

size: .
J: TRBJ2-7
length: 15
D: .
V: TRBV7-8
CDR3: CASSRRSVGESEQYF
DNA: TGTGCCAGCAGCCGACGCTCGGTCGGGGAATCCGAGCAGTACTTC

size: .
J: TRBJ1-5
length: 15
D: TRBD1
V: TRBV28
CDR3: CASSRQGAFNQPQHF
DNA: TGTGCCAGCAGTCGGCAGGGGGCCTTCAATCAGCCCCAGCATTTT

size: few
J: TRBJ2-7
length: 15
D: .
V: TRBV21-1
CDR3: CASSKARPEWYEQYF
DNA: TGTGCCAGCAGCAAAGCCCGGCCGGAGTGGTACGAGCAGTACTTC

size: .
J: TRBJ1-1
length: 12
D: .
V: TRBV2
CDR3: CASTLRAGEAFF
DNA: TGTGCCAGCACCCTAAGGGCAGGAGAAGCTTTCTTT

size: .
J: TRBJ1-5
length: 15
D: .
V: TRBV4-2
CDR3: CASSQPSTGFQPQHF
DNA: TGTGCCAGCAGCCAACCCTCCACAGGGTTCCAGCCCCAGCATTTT

size: .
J: TRBJ2-3
length: 14
D: TRBD2
V: TRBV6-6
CDR3: CASSMGLDADTQYF
DNA: TGTGCCAGCAGCATGGGACTAGACGCAGATACGCAGTATTTT

size: .
J: TRBJ2-3
length: 12
D: .
V: TRBV6-1
CDR3: CASSDRREAQYF
DNA: TGTGCCAGCAGTGATAGGAGGGAAGCGCAGTATTTT

size: many
J: TRBJ2-1
length: 13
D: .
V: TRBV7-3
CDR3: CASSLMGDNEQFF
DNA: TGTGCCAGCAGCTTAATGGGAGACAATGAGCAGTTCTTC

size: few
J: TRBJ2-7
length: 12
D: .
V: TRBV7-6
CDR3: CASSLRGFEQYF
DNA: TGTGCCAGCAGCTTAAGAGGGTTCGAGCAGTACTTC

size: .
J: TRBJ2-1
length: 17
D: TRBD2
V: TRBV27
CDR3: CASSLWASGSSYNEQFF
DNA: TGTGCCAGCAGTTTATGGGCTAGCGGGAGCTCCTACAATGAGCAGTTCTTC